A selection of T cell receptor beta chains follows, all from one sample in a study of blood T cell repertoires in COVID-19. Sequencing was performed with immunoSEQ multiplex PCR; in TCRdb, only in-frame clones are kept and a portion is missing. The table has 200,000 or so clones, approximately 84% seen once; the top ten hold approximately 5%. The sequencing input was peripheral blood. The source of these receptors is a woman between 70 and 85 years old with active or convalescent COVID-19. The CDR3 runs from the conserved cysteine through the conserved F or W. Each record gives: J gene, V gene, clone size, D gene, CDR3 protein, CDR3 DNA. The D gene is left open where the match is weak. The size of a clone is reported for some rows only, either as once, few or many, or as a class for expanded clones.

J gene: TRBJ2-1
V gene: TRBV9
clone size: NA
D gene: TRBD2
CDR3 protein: CASSPRRLAEKYNEQFF
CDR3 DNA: TGTGCCAGCAGCCCCCGCCGACTAGCGGAAAAATACAATGAGCAGTTCTTC

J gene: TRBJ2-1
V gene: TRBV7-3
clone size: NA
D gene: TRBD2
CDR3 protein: CASSSRLAGGRRPNNEQFF
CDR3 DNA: TGTGCCAGCAGCTCCCGACTAGCGGGAGGGAGGCGTCCTAACAATGAGCAGTTCTTC

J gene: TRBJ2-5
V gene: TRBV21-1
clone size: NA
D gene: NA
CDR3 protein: CASSKALFAGREETQYF
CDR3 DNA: TGTGCCAGCAGCAAAGCGCTTTTTGCTGGCAGGGAAGAGACCCAGTACTTC

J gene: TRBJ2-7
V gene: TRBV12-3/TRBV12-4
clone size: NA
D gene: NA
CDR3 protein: CASSFASEQYF
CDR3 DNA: TGTGCCAGCAGTTTCGCCAGCGAGCAGTACTTC

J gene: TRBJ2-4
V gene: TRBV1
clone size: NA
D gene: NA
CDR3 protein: CTSSHLAGEAKNIQYF
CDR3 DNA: TGCACCAGCAGTCATTTAGCGGGAGAGGCCAAAAACATTCAGTACTTC

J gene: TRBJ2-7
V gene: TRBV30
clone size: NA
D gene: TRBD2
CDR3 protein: CAWIRLAGEQYF
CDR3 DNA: TGTGCCTGGATTCGACTAGCGGGCGAGCAGTACTTC

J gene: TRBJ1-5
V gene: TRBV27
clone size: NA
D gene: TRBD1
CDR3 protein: CASSGTGDQPQHF
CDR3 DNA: TGTGCCAGCAGTGGGACAGGGGATCAGCCCCAGCATTTT

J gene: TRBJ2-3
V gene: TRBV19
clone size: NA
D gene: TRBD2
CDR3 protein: CASSIGAGKDTQYF
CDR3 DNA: TGTGCCAGTAGTATAGGAGCGGGAAAAGATACGCAGTATTTT

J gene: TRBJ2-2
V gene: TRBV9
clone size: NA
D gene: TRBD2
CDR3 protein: CASSVTIGLAANTGELFF
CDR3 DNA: TGTGCCAGCAGCGTAACCATAGGACTAGCGGCGAACACCGGGGAGCTGTTTTTT

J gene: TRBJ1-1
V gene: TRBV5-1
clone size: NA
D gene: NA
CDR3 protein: CASSLQGSPMNTEAFF
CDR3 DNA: TGCGCCAGCAGCTTACAGGGTAGCCCCATGAACACTGAAGCTTTCTTT

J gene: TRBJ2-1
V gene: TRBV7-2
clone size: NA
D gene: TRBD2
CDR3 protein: CASSPQATSGHNEQFF
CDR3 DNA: TGTGCCAGCAGCCCCCAGGCGACTAGCGGCCACAATGAGCAGTTCTTC

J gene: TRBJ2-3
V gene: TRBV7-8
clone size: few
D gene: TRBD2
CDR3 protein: CASSRRTSGRGSTDTQYF
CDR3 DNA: TGTGCCAGCAGCCGCCGGACTAGCGGGAGGGGTAGCACAGATACGCAGTATTTT

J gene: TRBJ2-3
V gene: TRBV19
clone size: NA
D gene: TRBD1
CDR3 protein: CASKDRAFSTDTQYF
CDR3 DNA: TGTGCCAGTAAGGACAGGGCCTTTAGCACAGATACGCAGTATTTT

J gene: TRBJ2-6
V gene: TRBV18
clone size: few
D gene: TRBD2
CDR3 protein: CASSVPGTSSSSGANVLTF
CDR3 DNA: TGTGCCAGCTCAGTACCCGGGACTAGCTCCAGCTCTGGGGCCAACGTCCTGACTTTC

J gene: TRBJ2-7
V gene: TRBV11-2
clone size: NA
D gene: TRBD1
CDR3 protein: CASSSRDRGSYEQYF
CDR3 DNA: TGTGCCAGCAGCTCCCGGGACAGAGGATCCTACGAGCAGTACTTC

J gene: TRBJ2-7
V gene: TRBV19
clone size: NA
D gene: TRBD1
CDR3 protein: CASSERGQGRYEQYF
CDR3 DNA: TGTGCCAGTAGTGAACGGGGACAGGGGAGGTACGAGCAGTACTTC

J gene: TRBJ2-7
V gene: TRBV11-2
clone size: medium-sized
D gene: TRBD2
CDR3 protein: CASSRDSGREQYF
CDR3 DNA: TGTGCCAGCAGCCGCGATAGCGGGAGAGAGCAGTACTTC

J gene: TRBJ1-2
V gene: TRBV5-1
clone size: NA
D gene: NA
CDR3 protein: CASSLAEGSASYGYTF
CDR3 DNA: TGCGCCAGCAGCTTGGCCGAGGGATCTGCTTCCTATGGCTACACCTTC

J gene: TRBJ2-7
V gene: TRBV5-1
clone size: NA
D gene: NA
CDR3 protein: CASSLRDIPSSYEQYF
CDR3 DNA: TGCGCCAGCAGCTTGAGGGACATTCCTAGCTCCTACGAGCAGTACTTC

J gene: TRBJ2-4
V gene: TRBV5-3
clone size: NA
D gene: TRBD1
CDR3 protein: CARRELGQVRILPAKNIQYF
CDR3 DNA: TGTGCCAGAAGGGAGTTGGGACAGGTTAGGATTTTACCAGCCAAAAACATTCAGTACTTC

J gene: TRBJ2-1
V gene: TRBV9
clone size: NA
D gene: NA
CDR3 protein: CASSVGQRSSYNEQFF
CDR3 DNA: TGTGCCAGCAGCGTAGGGCAGCGTAGCTCCTACAATGAGCAGTTCTTC

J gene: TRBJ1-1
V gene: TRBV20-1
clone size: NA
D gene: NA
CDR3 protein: CSARGRAEAFF
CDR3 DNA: TGCAGTGCTAGAGGCCGGGCTGAAGCTTTCTTT

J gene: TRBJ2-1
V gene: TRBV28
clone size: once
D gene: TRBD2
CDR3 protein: CASLPSGAYNEQFF
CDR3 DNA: TGTGCCAGCCTACCTAGCGGGGCCTACAATGAGCAGTTCTTC

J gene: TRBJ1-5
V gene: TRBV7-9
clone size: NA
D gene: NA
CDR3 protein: CASSPQGYSNQPQHF
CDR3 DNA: TGTGCCAGCAGCCCTCAGGGTTATAGCAATCAGCCCCAGCATTTT

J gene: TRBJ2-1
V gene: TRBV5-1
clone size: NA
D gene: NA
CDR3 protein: CASSLEGTYNEQFF
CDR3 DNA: TGCGCCAGCAGCTTGGAGGGGACATACAATGAGCAGTTCTTC

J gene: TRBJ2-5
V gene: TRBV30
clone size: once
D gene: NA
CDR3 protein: CAWTLGSRETQYF
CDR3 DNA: TGTGCCTGGACTCTAGGTTCGAGGGAGACCCAGTACTTC

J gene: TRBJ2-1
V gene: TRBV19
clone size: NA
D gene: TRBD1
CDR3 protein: CASNTGGRYNEQFF
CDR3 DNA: TGTGCCAGTAATACAGGGGGCCGCTACAATGAGCAGTTCTTC

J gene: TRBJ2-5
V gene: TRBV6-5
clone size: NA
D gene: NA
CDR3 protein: CASSPRLDQETQYF
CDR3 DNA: TGTGCCAGCAGTCCACGACTGGATCAAGAGACCCAGTACTTC

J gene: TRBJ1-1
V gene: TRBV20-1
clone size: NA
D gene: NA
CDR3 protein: CSASRTGENTEAFF
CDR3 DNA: TGCAGTGCTAGTCGCACAGGAGAGAACACTGAAGCTTTCTTT

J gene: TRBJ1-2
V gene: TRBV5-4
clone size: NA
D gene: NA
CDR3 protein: CASSLIHSGGYTF
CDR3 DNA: TGTGCCAGCAGCTTGATTCATTCGGGGGGCTACACCTTC

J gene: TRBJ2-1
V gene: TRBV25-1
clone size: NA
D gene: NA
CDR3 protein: CASSPMGGFGNEQFF
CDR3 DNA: TGTGCCAGCAGCCCTATGGGGGGTTTCGGTAATGAGCAGTTCTTC

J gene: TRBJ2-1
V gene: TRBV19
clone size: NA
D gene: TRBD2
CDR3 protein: CASSGDSGSWGGEQFF
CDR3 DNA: TGTGCCAGTAGTGGAGATAGCGGGAGTTGGGGCGGTGAGCAGTTCTTC

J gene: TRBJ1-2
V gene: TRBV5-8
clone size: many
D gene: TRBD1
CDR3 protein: CASSSHRTGSNYGYTF
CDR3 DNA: TGTGCCAGCAGCTCCCATCGGACAGGGTCGAACTATGGCTACACCTTC

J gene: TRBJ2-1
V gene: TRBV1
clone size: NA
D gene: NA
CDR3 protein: CTREAGCGREEDNEQFF
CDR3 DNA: TGCACCAGAGAGGCAGGGTGTGGGCGGGAGGAAGACAATGAGCAGTTCTTC

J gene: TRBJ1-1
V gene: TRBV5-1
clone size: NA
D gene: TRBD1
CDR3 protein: CASSFTGGNTEAFF
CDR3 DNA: TGCGCCAGCAGCTTTACAGGGGGGAACACTGAAGCTTTCTTT

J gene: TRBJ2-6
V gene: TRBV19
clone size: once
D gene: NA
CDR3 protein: CASSLTKQGSSGANVLTF
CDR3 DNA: TGTGCCAGTAGTTTAACGAAACAGGGCAGCTCTGGGGCCAACGTCCTGACTTTC

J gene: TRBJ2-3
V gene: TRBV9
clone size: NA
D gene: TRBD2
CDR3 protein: CASSKTSVVADTQYF
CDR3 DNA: TGTGCCAGCAGCAAAACTAGCGTAGTCGCAGATACGCAGTATTTT

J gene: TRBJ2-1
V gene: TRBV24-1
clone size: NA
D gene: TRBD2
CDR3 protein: CATSDPPGTSGSSYNEQFF
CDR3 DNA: TGTGCCACCAGTGATCCCCCCGGGACTAGCGGGAGCTCCTACAATGAGCAGTTCTTC

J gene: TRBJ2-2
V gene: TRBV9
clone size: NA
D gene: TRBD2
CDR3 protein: CASSVVAGANTGELFF
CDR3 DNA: TGTGCCAGCAGCGTAGTCGCGGGAGCGAACACCGGGGAGCTGTTTTTT

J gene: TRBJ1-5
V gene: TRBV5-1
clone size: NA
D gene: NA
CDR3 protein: CASSLGQGSYQPQHF
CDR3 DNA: TGCGCCAGCAGCTTGGGGCAGGGCTCCTATCAGCCCCAGCATTTT

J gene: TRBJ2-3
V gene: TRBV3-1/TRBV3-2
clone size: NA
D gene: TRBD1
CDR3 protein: CASSSRTGKDVDTQYF
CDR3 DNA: TGTGCCAGCAGCTCTCGGACAGGGAAGGATGTAGATACGCAGTATTTT

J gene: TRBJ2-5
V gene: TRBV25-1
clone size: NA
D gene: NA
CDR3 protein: CASRGSQGGETQYF
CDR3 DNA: TGTGCCAGCAGAGGAAGCCAGGGGGGAGAGACCCAGTACTTC

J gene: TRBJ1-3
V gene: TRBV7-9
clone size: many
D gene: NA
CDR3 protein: CASSWMRGPGDYHRTIYF
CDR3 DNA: TGTGCCAGCAGCTGGATGCGGGGGCCTGGTGATTATCATAGGACCATATATTTT

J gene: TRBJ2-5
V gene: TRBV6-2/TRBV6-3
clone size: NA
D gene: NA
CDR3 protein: CASSSSGLRETQYF
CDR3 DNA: TGTGCCAGCAGTTCCAGCGGGTTGAGGGAGACCCAGTACTTC

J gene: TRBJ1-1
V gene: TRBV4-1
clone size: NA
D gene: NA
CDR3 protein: CASSQRGGNTEAFF
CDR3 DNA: TGCGCCAGCAGCCAAAGGGGGGGGAACACTGAAGCTTTCTTT

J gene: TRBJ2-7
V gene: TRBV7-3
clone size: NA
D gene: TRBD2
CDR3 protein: CASSLYRPSGRARGYEQYF
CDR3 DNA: TGTGCCAGCAGCTTATACAGGCCTAGCGGGAGGGCCAGGGGCTACGAGCAGTACTTC

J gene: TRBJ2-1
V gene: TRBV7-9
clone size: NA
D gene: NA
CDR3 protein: CASSTFSGDNEQFF
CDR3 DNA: TGTGCCAGCAGCACCTTTTCCGGGGACAATGAGCAGTTCTTC

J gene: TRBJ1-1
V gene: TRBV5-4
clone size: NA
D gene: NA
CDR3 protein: CASRFLRDGAEAFF
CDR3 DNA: TGTGCCAGCAGGTTTCTTCGCGACGGGGCTGAAGCTTTCTTT

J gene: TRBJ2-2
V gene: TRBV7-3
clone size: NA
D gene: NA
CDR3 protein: CASSPYALLNTGELFF
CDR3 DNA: TGTGCCAGCAGCCCGTACGCACTACTTAACACCGGGGAGCTGTTTTTT

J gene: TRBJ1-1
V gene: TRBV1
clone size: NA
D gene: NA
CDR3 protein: CTSSLKGGDTEAFF
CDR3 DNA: TGCACCAGCAGCCTTAAAGGGGGCGACACTGAAGCTTTCTTT

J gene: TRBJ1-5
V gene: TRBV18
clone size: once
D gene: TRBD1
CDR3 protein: CASTQGANQPQHF
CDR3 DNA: TGTGCCAGCACGCAGGGGGCCAATCAGCCCCAGCATTTT

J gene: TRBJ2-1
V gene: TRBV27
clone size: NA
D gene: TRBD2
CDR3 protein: CASSLSGLGVGTSGKARYNEQFF
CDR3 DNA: TGTGCCAGCAGTTTATCGGGGTTAGGCGTCGGGACTAGCGGGAAGGCACGCTACAATGAGCAGTTCTTC

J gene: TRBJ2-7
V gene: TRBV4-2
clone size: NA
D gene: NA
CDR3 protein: CASSQELGGVPEQYF
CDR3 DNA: TGTGCCAGCAGCCAAGAACTGGGGGGAGTCCCCGAGCAGTACTTC

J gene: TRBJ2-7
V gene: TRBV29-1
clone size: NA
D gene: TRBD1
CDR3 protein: CSVEDARDRGQYF
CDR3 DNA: TGCAGCGTTGAAGATGCCCGGGACAGGGGGCAGTACTTC

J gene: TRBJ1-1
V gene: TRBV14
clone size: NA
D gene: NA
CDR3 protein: CASSLLWRETEAFF
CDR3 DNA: TGTGCCAGCAGCCTCCTATGGAGGGAAACTGAAGCTTTCTTT

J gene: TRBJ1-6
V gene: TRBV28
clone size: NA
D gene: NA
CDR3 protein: CASSLGGLSNSPLHF
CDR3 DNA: TGTGCCAGCAGTTTGGGGGGTTTATCAAATTCACCCCTCCACTTT

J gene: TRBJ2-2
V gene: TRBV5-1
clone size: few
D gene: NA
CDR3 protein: CASSPRVSGNTGELFF
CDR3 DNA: TGCGCCAGCAGCCCCAGGGTCTCTGGGAACACCGGGGAGCTGTTTTTT

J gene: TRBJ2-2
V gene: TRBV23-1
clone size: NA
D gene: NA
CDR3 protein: CASRFRTGLSNTGELFF
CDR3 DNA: TGCGCCAGCAGATTTAGAACAGGGTTGAGTAACACCGGGGAGCTGTTTTTT

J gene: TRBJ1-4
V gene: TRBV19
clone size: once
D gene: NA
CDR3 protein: CASTDYRDEKLFF
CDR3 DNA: TGTGCCAGTACCGATTACAGGGATGAAAAACTGTTTTTT